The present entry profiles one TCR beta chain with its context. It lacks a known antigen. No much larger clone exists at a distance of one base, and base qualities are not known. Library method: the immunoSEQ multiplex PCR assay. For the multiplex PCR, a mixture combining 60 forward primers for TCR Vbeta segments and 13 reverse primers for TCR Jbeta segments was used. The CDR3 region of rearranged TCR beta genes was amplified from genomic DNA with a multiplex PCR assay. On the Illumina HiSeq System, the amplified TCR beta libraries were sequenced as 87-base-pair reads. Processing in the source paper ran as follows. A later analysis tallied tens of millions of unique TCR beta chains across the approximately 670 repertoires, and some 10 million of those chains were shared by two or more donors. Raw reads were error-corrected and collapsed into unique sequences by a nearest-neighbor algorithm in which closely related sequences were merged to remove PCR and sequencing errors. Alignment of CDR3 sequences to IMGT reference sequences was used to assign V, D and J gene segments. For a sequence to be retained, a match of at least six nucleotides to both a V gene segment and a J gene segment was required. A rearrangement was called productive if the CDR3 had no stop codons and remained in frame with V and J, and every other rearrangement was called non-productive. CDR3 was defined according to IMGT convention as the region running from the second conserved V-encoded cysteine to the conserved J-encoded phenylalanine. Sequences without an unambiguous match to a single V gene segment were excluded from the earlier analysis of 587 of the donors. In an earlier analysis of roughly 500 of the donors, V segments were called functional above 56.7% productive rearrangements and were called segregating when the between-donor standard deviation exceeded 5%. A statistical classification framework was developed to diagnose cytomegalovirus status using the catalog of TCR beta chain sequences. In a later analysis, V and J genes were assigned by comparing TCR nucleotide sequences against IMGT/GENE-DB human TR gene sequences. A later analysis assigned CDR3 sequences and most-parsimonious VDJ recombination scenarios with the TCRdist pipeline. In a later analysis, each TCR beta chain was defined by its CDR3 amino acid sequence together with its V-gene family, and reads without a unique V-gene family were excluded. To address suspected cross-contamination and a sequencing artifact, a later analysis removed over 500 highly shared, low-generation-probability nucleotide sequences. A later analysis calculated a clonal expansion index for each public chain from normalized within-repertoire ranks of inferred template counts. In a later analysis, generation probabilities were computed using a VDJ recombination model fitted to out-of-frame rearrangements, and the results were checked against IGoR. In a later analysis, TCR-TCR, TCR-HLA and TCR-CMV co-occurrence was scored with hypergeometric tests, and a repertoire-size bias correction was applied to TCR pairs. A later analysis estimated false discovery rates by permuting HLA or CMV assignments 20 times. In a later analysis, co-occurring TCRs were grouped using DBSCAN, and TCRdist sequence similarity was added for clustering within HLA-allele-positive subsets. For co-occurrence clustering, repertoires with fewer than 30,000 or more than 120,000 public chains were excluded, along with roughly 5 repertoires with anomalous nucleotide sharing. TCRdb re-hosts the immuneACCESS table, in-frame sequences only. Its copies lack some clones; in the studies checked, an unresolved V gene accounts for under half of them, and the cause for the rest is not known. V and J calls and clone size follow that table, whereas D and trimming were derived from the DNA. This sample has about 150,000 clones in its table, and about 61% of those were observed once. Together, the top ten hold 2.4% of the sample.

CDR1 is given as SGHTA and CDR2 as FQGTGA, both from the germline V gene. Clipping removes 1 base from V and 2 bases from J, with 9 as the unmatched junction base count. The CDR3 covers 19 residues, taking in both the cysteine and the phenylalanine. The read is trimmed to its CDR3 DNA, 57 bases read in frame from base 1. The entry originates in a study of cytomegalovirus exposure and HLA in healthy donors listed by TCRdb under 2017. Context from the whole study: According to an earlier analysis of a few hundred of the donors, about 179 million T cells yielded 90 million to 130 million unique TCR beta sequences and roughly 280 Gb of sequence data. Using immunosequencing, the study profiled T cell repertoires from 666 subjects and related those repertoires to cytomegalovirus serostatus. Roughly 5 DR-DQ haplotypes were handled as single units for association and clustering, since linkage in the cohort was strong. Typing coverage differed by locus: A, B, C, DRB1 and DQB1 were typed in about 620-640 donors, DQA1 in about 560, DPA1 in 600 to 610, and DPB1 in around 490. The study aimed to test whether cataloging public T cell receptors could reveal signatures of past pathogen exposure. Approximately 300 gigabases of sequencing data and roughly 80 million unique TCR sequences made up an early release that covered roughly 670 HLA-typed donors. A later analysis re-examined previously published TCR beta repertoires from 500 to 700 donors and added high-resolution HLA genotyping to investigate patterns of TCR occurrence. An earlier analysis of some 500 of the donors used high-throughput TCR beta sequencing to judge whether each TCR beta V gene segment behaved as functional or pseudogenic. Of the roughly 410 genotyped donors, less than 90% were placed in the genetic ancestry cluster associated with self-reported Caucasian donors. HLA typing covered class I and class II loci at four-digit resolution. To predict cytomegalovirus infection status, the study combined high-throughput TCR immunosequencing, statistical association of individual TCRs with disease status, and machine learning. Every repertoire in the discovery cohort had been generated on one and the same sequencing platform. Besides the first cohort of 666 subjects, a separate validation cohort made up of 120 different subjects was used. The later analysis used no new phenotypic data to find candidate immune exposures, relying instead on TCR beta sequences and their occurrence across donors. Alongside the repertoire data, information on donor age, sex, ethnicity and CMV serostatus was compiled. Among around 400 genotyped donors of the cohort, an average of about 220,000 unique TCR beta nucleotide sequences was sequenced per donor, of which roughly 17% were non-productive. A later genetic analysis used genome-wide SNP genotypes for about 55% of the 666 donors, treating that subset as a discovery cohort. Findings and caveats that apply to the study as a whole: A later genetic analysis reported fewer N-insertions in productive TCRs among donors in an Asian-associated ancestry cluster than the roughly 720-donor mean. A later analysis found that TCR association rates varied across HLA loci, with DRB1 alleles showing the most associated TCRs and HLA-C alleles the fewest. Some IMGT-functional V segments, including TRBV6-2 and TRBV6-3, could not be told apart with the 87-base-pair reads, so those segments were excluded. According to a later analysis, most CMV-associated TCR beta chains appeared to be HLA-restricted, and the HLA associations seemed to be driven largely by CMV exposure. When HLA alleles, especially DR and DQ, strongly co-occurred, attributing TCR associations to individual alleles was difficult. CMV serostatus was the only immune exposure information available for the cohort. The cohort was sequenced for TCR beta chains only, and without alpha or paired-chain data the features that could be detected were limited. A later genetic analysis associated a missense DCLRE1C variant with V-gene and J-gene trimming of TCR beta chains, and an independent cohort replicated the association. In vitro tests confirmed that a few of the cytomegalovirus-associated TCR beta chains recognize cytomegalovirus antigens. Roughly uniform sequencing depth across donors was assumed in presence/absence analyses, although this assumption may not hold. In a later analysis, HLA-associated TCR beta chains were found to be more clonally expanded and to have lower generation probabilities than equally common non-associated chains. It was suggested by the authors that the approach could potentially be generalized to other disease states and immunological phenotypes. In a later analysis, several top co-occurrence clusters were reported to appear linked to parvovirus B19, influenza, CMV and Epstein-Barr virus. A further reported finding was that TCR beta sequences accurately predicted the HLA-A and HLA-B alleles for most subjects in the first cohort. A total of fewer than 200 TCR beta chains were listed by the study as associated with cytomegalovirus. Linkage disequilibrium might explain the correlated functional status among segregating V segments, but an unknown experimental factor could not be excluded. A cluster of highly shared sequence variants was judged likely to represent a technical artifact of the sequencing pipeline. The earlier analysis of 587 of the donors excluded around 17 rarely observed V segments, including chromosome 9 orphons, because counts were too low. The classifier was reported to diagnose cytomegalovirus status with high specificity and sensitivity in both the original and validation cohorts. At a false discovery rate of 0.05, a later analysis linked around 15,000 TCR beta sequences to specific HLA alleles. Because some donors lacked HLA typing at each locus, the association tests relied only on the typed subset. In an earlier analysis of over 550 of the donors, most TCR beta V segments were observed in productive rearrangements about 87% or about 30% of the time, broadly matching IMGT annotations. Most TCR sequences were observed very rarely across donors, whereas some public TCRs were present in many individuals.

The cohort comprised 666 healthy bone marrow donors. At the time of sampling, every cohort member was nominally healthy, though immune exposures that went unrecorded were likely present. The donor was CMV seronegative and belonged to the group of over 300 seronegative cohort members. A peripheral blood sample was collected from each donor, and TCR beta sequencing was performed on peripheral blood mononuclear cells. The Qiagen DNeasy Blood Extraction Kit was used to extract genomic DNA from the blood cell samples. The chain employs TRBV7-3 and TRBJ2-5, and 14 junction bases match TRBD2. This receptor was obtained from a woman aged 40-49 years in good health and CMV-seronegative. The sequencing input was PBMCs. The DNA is TGTGCCAGCAGCTTAATAGCGGGACTAGCGGGGGACCTGCAAGAGACCCAGTACTTC. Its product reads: CASSLIAGLAGDLQETQYF. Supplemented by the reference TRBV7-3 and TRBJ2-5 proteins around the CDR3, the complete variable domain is GAGVSQTPSNKVTEKGKYVELRCDPISGHTALYWYRQSLGQGPEFLIYFQGTGAADDSGLPNDRFFAVRPEGSVSTLKIQRTERGDSAVYLCASSLIAGLAGDLQETQYFGPGTRLLVL.